This T cell receptor beta chain was identified during a study of blood T cell repertoires in COVID-19. Overall study context: Samples taken during acute and convalescent COVID-19 were collected in the United States, Italy and Spain. The cDNA or gDNA used as material had been derived from T cells, B-cell-depleted T cells, or PBMCs.

This clone was observed a few times. The authors' processing: Amplifying reference gene primers gave estimates of nucleated cell counts. Sequencing used immunoSEQ multiplex PCR; TCRdb keeps in-frame clones, though not all of them. That table is the source of V, J and clone size, and D and trimming were worked out from the DNA. The sample includes around 250,000 clones, 86% seen only once; the top ten take about 10%. The CDR3 is 13 amino acids. V lost 7 bases to trimming and J lost 1 base, with 10 bases between them. Germline V gene lookup returns CDR1 SNHLY and CDR2 FYNNEI. The sequence was obtained from a man in his forties with active or convalescent COVID-19. Sequenced material: peripheral blood. The V and J genes are TRBV2 and TRBJ1-1; possibly TRBD1 for D (6 bases). The CDR3: CASTGQPNTEAFF. CDR3 nucleotides: TGTGCCAGCACCGGACAGCCGAACACTGAAGCTTTCTTT.